The 2 T cell receptor beta chains presented below share a single source sample, sequenced in a study of cytomegalovirus exposure and HLA in healthy donors (dated by TCRdb to 2015 to 2018). The method behind the library was the immunoSEQ multiplex PCR assay. For the multiplex PCR, a mixture combining 60 forward primers for TCR Vbeta segments and 13 reverse primers for TCR Jbeta segments was used. TCRdb obtained this table from immuneACCESS and retained in-frame rearrangements with V and J assigned. These tables miss some clones; where compared with another copy, unresolved V genes account for less than half of the shortfall, and the remainder is unexplained. This sample holds fewer than 130,000 clones; approximately 80% were observed only once. 6.2% of the sample is taken by the ten largest. Sequencing was carried out using PBMCs. These receptors were collected from a young man in good health and CMV-seropositive.

This chain joins TRBV14 and TRBJ1-2, with 8 bases fitting TRBD1. Trimming cost V 4 bases and J 4 bases; bases outside gene matches: 2. Germline assignment: CDR1 SGHDN and CDR2 FVKESK. The CDR3 covers 13 residues. The CDR3 sequence: CASSLDRGYGYTF. CDR3 coding DNA: TGTGCCAGCAGCCTTGACAGGGGCTATGGCTACACCTTC. The full variable domain, rest sourced from reference TRBV14 and TRBJ1-2, is EAGVTQFPSHSVIEKGQTVTLRCDPISGHDNLYWYRRVMGKEIKFLLHFVKESKQDESGMPNNRFLAERTGGTYSTLKVQPAELEDSGVYFCASSLDRGYGYTFGSGTRLTVV.

The gene calls are TRBV20-1 and TRBJ1-2; tentatively, D is TRBD1 (5 bases). V lost 1 base, J lost 6 bases, and 6 bases lay in between. This CDR3 is 11 amino acids long. Germline CDR1 and CDR2: DFQATT and SNEGSKA (reference sequence). The CDR3 region has the DNA TGCAGTGCTAGAGTAGGGGATGGCTACACCTTC. Protein sequence: CSARVGDGYTF.